This T cell receptor (beta chain) derives from a study of blood T cell repertoires in COVID-19. Study-level information: COVID-19 samples, acute and convalescent, were from the United States, Italy and Spain. Sources were T cells, B-cell-depleted T cells, or PBMCs; the material itself was cDNA or gDNA.

Per the authors' pipeline: Amplifying reference gene primers gave estimates of nucleated cell counts. The table came from immunoSEQ multiplex PCR; TCRdb's copy has only in-frame clones and leaves some out. Clone size and V and J calls were adopted from that table, with D and trimming inferred from the DNA. The data contain tens of thousands of clones, around nine tenths of them singletons. This TCR was sampled from a man between 70 and 80 years old with active or convalescent COVID-19. Source material: peripheral blood.

The CDR3 nucleotides read TGTGCCAGCAGTGACCCCGGACAGGGAAGGGACAATGAGCAGTTCTTC. Translation gives CASSDPGQGRDNEQFF. This sequence joins TRBV25-1 and TRBJ2-1; TRBD1 agrees at 8 bases. The CDR3 totals 16 residues. Germline V CDR1 and CDR2: MGHDK, SYGVNS. J gave up 5 bases and V 3 bases, and 9 bases lay outside the gene matches.